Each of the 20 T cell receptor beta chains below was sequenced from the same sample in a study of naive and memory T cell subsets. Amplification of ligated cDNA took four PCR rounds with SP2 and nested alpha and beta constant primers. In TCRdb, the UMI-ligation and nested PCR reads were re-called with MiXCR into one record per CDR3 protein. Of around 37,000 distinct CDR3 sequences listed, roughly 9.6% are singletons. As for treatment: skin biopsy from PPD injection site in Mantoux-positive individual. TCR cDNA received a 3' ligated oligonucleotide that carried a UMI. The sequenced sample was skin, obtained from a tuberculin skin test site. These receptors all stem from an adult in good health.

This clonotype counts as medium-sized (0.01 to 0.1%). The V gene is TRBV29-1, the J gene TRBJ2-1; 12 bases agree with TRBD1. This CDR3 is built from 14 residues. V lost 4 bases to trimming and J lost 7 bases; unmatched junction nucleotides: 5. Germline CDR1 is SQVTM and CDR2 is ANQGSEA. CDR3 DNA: TGCAGCGTTGTTATGGGACAGGGGGCGAATGAGCAGTTCTTC. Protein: CSVVMGQGANEQFF.

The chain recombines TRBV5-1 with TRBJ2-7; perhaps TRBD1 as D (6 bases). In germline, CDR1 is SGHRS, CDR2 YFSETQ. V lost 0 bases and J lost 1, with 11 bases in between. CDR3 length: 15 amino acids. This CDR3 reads CASSLVQGESYEQYF. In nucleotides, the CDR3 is TGCGCCAGCAGCTTGGTACAGGGAGAATCCTACGAGCAGTACTTC.

The CDR3: CASSPTGNSPLHF. CDR3 nucleotide sequence: TGCGCCAGCAGCCCGACAGGAAATTCACCCCTCCACTTT. The genes are TRBV5-1 and TRBJ1-6, with a weak D call TRBD1 (6 bases). CDR1 is SGHRS and CDR2 is YFSETQ in the germline V gene. The CDR3 contains 13 residues. Trimming pared 4 bases from V and 7 bases from J, leaving 9 bases between.

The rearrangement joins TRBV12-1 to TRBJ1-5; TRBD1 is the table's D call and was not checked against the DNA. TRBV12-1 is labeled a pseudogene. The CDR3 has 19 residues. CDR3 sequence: CASSSNSDKGYYSNQPQHF. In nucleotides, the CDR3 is TGTGCCAGCAGCTCAAATTCGGACAAAGGCTACTATAGCAATCAGCCCCAGCATTTT.

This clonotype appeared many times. The CDR3 protein is CSARDDYLRRDNQPQHF. The CDR3 region has the DNA TGCAGTGCTAGAGATGATTACTTGAGACGGGACAATCAGCCCCAGCATTTT. The chain combines TRBV20-1 with TRBJ1-5; no reliable D call. The V gene's germline CDR1 is DFQATT and CDR2 SNEGSKA (reference sequence). The CDR3 extends over 17 amino acids. Trimming cost V 0 bases and J 3 bases, with 18 bases left between them.

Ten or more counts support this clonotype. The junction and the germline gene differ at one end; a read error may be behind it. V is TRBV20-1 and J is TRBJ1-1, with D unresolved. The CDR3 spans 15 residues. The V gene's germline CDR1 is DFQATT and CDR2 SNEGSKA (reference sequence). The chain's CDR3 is CSAREGKRLNTEVFF. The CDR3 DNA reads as TGCAGTGCTAGAGAAGGAAAACGCCTGAACACTGAAGTTTTCTTT.

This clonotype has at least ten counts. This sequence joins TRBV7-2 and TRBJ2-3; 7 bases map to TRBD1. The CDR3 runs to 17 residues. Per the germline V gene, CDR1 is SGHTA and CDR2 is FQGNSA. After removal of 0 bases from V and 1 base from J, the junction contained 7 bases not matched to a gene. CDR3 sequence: CASSLAYRGSGTDTQYF. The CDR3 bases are TGTGCCAGCAGCTTAGCCTACAGGGGATCGGGCACAGATACGCAGTATTTT.

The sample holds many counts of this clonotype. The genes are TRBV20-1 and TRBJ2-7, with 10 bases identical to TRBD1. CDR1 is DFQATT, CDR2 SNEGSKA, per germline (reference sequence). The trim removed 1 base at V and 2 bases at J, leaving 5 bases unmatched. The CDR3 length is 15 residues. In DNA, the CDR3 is TGCAGTGCTAGAGTCCCGGGACAGGGGCCCTACGAGCAGTACTTC. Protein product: CSARVPGQGPYEQYF.

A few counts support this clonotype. In DNA, the CDR3 is TGTGCCAGCAGTTCTTCTAGGACAGGGATTAATCAGCCCCAGCATTTT. Translation gives CASSSSRTGINQPQHF. The chain links TRBV27 to TRBJ1-5; 8 bases are shared with TRBD1. CDR1 and CDR2 (germline): MNHEY, SMNVEV (reference sequence). The CDR3 is made up of 16 amino acids. Trimming at V came to 4 bases and at J to 4 bases, leaving 9 bases not matched to a gene.

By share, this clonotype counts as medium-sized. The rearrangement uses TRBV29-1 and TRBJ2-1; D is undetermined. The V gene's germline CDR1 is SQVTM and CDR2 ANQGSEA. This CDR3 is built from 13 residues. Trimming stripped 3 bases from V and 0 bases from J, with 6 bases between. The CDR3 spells CSVDRNSYNEQFF. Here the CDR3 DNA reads TGCAGCGTTGATCGGAACTCCTACAATGAGCAGTTCTTC.

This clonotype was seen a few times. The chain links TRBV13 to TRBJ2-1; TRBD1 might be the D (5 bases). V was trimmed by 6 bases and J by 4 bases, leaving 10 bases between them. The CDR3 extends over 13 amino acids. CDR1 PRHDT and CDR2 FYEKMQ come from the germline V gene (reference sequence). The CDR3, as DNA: TGTGCCAGCAGTCGTAACAGGTACAATGAGCAGTTCTTC. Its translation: CASSRNRYNEQFF.

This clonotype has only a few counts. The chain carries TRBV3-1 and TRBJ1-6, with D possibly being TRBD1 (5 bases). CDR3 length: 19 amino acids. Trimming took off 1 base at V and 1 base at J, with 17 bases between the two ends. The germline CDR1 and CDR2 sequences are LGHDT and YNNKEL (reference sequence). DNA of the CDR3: TGTGCCAGCAGCCAAGTGGTGGTCAGGGAAGGATCCTATAATTCACCCCTCCACTTT. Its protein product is CASSQVVVREGSYNSPLHF.

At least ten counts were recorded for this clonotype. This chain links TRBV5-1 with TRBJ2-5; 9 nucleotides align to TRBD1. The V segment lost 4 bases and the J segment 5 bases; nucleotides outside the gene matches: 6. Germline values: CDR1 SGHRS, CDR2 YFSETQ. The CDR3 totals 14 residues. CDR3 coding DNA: TGCGCCAGCAGCCGAGGACAGGGGAAGGAGACCCAGTACTTC. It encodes CASSRGQGKETQYF.

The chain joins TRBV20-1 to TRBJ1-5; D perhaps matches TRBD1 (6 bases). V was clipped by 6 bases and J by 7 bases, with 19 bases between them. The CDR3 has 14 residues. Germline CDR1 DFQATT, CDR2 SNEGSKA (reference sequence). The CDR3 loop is CSANQQGFGQPQHF. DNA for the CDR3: TGCAGTGCAAACCAACAGGGATTTGGGCAGCCCCAGCATTTT.

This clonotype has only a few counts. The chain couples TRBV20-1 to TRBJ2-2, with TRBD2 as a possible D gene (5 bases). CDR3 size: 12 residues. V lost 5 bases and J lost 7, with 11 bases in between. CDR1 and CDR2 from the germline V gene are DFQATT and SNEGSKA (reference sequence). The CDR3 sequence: CSAGGPNGELFF. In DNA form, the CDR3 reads TGCAGTGCTGGAGGACCCAACGGGGAGCTGTTTTTT.

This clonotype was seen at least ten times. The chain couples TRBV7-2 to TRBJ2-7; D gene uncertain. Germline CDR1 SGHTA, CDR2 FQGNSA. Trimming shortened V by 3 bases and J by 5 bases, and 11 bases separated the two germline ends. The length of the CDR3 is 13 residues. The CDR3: CASSLGSGNEQYF. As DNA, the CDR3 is TGTGCCAGCAGCTTGGGATCGGGCAACGAGCAGTACTTC. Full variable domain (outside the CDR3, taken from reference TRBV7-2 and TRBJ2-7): GAGVSQSPSNKVTEKGKDVELRCDPISGHTALYWYRQSLGQGLEFLIYFQGNSAPDKSGLPSDRFSAERTGGSVSTLTIQRTQQEDSAVYLCASSLGSGNEQYFGPGTRLTVT.

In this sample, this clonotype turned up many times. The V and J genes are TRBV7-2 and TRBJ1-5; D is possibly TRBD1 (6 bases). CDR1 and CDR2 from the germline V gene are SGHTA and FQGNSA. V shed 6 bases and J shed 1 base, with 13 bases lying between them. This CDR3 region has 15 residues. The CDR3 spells CASSLSGVSNQPQHF. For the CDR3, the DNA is TGTGCCAGCAGTCTCTCAGGGGTAAGCAATCAGCCCCAGCATTTT.

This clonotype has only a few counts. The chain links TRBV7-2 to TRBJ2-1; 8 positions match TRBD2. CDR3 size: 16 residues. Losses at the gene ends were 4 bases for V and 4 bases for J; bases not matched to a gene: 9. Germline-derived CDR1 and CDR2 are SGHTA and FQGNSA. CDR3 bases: TGTGCCAGCAGCTCGGATGGTACTAGCGGATACAATGAGCAGTTCTTC. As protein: CASSSDGTSGYNEQFF.

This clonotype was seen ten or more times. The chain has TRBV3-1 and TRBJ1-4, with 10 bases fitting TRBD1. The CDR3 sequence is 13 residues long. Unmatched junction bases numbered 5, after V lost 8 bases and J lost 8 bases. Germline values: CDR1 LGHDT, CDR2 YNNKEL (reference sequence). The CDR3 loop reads CASRQGAGEKLFF. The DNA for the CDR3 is TGTGCCAGCCGACAGGGGGCCGGGGAAAAACTGTTTTTT.

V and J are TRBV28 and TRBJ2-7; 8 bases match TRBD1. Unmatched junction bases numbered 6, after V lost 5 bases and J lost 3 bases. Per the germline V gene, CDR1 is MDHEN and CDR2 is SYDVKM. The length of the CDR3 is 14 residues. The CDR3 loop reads CASSMPDRDYEQYF. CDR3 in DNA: TGTGCCAGCAGTATGCCGGACAGGGACTACGAGCAGTACTTC.